The next 13 T cell receptor beta chains were all read from a single sample in a study of PD-1 blockade in classical Hodgkin lymphoma. Clones were read by immunoSEQ multiplex PCR, and TCRdb kept only the in-frame ones, dropping some. The sample carries approximately 25,000 clones, roughly 89% recorded once. Relapse was seen in all patients after autologous stem cell transplantation, and brentuximab vedotin exposure was variable. Thawed PBMCs yielded CD4+ T cells through magnetic negative selection. Sequenced material: CD4+ T cells from blood, taken at baseline. The receptors derive from a human donor with classical Hodgkin lymphoma.

The V call is TRBV6-5, the J call TRBJ1-2; no reliable D call. Per the germline V gene, CDR1 is MNHEY and CDR2 is SVGAGI. The V and J ends lost 2 bases and 8 bases respectively, with 9 bases between them. The CDR3 contains 12 residues. This CDR3 reads CASSYRGNGYTF. The CDR3 DNA reads TGTGCCAGCAGTTACCGAGGGAACGGCTACACCTTC.

The V gene is TRBV29-1, the J gene TRBJ2-3; D is perhaps TRBD1 (5 bases). The CDR3 runs 13 residues. The V end lost 3 bases, the J end lost 6 bases, and 13 bases lay between the germline ends. Looked up from germline, CDR1 is SQVTM and CDR2 is ANQGSEA. The DNA for the CDR3 is TGCAGCGTTGATAGGGGATCGGTCGATACGCAGTATTTT. This encodes CSVDRGSVDTQYF.

The V and J genes are TRBV19 and TRBJ1-1, with 7 nucleotides matching TRBD1. The trim removed 6 bases at V and 2 bases at J, leaving 9 bases unmatched. The CDR3 contains 15 residues. The V gene's germline CDR1 is LNHDA and CDR2 SQIVND (reference sequence). In nucleotides, the CDR3 is TGTGCCAGTAGGAAAGCGGGACAGCCTAACACTGAAGCTTTCTTT. Translation gives CASRKAGQPNTEAFF.

This chain uses TRBV11-3 with TRBJ1-5; no firm D call. The germline gives CDR1 SGHNT, CDR2 YENEEA. Trimming pared 10 bases from V and 0 bases from J, leaving 16 bases between. The CDR3 loop spans 15 amino acids. CDR3 DNA sequence: TGTGCCATACGCCCAGAGGCCTATAGCAATCAGCCCCAGCATTTT. It codes for CAIRPEAYSNQPQHF.

The chain employs TRBV18 and TRBJ2-7; D possibly uses TRBD1 or TRBD2 (5 bases each). The CDR3 covers 14 residues. The ends were cut back, 0 bases at V and 3 bases at J, with 9 bases in the middle. Germline V lookup: CDR1 KGHSH, CDR2 LQKENI. CDR3 residues: CASSPPGTYYEQYF. The DNA of the CDR3 is TGTGCCAGCTCACCACCCGGGACCTACTACGAGCAGTACTTC.

This clone is a singleton in its sample. CDR3 nucleotide sequence: TGTGCCAGCAGGAATACCGGGACGGCCTACGAGCAGTACTTC. It yields the protein CASRNTGTAYEQYF. The V call is TRBV6-5, the J call TRBJ2-7; D is possibly TRBD1 or TRBD2 (5 bases each). The CDR3 spans 14 residues. V lost 6 bases, J lost 2 bases, and 14 bases lay in between. From germline, CDR1 is MNHEY and CDR2 SVGAGI.

The rearrangement uses TRBV27 and TRBJ2-2; D unresolved. This CDR3 has 14 residues. The germline V gene has CDR1 MNHEY and CDR2 SMNVEV (reference sequence). V lost 6 bases and J 7 bases, leaving 15 bases between the germline ends. The CDR3 DNA reads TGTGCCAGCAGGCTTGGGCAGGCAGGCGGGGAGCTGTTTTTT. This translates into CASRLGQAGGELFF.

The chain joins TRBV6-1 to TRBJ1-5; D unresolved. CDR1 is MNHNS and CDR2 is SASEGT in the germline V gene. The V end was cut by 1 base, the J end by 4 bases, with 14 bases between. The CDR3 runs 16 residues. CDR3 region: CASSEVDGRSNQPQHF. The CDR3 region has the DNA TGTGCCAGCAGTGAAGTTGATGGACGGTCGAATCAGCCCCAGCATTTT.

The genes are TRBV10-3 and TRBJ2-7; TRBD2 matches 10 bases. From germline, CDR1 is ENHRY and CDR2 SYGVKD. Trimming removed 6 bases from V and 0 bases from J; junction bases left unmatched: 8. The CDR3 loop spans 16 amino acids. The CDR3 loop is CAISSTLAGYSYEQYF. In DNA, the CDR3 is TGTGCCATCAGCTCGACACTAGCGGGGTACTCCTACGAGCAGTACTTC.

The chain has TRBV18 and TRBJ2-5; tentative D call: TRBD1 (5 bases). V was cut by 5 bases and J by 5 bases, with 12 bases left in between. Germline V gene lookup returns CDR1 KGHSH and CDR2 LQKENI. This CDR3 spans 13 amino acids. The DNA of the CDR3 is TGTGCCAGCTCATTTGGGGCAGCGGAGACCCAGTACTTC. Translation: CASSFGAAETQYF.

The J gene is TRBJ1-2, the V gene TRBV28; D is undetermined. The V end was cut by 3 bases, the J end by 3 bases, with 11 bases between. CDR1 MDHEN and CDR2 SYDVKM come from the germline V gene. The CDR3 has 14 amino acids. The CDR3 nucleotides are TGTGCCAGCAGTTTTGAGGGAAGGGACTATGGCTACACCTTC. This codes for CASSFEGRDYGYTF.

For this clone: Other nucleotide sequences in the sample specify the same CDR3. The chain recombines TRBV11-3 with TRBJ1-6; D perhaps matches TRBD1 (5 bases). Germline lookup yields CDR1 SGHNT and CDR2 YENEEA. The ends were cut back, 0 bases at V and 0 bases at J, with 12 bases in the middle. The CDR3 length is 18 residues. In nucleotides, the CDR3 is TGTGCCAGCAGCTTAGATCAGGGCGGAAGCTCCTATAATTCACCCCTCCACTTT. This sequence encodes CASSLDQGGSSYNSPLHF.

The V and J genes are TRBV7-2 and TRBJ2-7, with D possibly being TRBD1 or TRBD2 (5 bases each). The CDR3 runs to 13 residues. CDR1 SGHTA and CDR2 FQGNSA come from the germline V gene. Between the trimmed V and J ends, which lost 4 bases and 0 bases, there was a span of 7 bases. The DNA of the CDR3 is TGTGCCAGCAGCTATGGGACCTCCTACGAGCAGTACTTC. Translation: CASSYGTSYEQYF.